This entry features one TCR beta chain sequence. Trimming at V came to 8 bases and at J to 3 bases, leaving 13 bases not matched to a gene. Germline V gene sequence: CDR1 MDHEN, CDR2 SYDVKM. The CDR3 is made up of 16 amino acids. The source of the sample is a study of blood T cell repertoires in COVID-19. TCRdb's table, derived via immunoSEQ multiplex PCR, lists solely in-frame clones and lacks some. The table records over 45,000 clones, around four fifths of them present only once. The rearrangement joins TRBV28 to TRBJ1-2; 9 bases align to TRBD1. The specimen sequenced was peripheral blood. The TCR comes from a middle-aged man with acute or convalescent COVID-19. DNA for the CDR3: TGTGCCAGCGATCCGGGACAGGGAGGGTACGACTATGGCTACACCTTC. Its translation: CASDPGQGGYDYGYTF.